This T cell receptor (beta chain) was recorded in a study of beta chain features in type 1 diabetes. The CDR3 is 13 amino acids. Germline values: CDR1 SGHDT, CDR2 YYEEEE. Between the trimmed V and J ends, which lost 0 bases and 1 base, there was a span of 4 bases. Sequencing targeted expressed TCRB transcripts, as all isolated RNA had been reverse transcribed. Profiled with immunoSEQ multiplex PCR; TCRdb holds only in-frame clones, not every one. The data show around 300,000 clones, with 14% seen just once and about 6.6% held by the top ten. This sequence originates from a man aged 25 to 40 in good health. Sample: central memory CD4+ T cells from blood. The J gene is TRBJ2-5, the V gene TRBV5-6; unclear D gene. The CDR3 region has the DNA TGTGCCAGCAGCTTGGGGGTCCAAGAGACCCAGTACTTC. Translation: CASSLGVQETQYF.